The 19 T cell receptor beta chains in this list originate from one sample, sequenced in a study of T cells expressing NK-cell markers. Following a re-call of the 5' RACE reads, TCRdb has one entry per CDR3 protein and lacks DNA. The clone table shows about 170,000 distinct CDR3 sequences, with the ten largest holding around 20%. Material for sequencing was blood T cells: a sorted CD56 or NKG2C T cell subset, CD4+ or CD8+ T cells, or bulk PBMC T cells (not recorded which). The receptors stem from a man aged 18-75 years in good health.

The chain has TRBV7-9 and TRBJ1-1. This CDR3 comprises 12 residues. Germline assignment: CDR1 SEHNR and CDR2 FQNEAQ (reference sequence). CDR3: CASMGGSNEAFF.

The rearrangement joins TRBV5-5 to TRBJ2-2. The CDR3 sequence is 15 residues long. The V gene's germline CDR1 is SGHKS and CDR2 YYEKEE (reference sequence). CDR3: CASSSRVPLWGELFF.

This sequence joins TRBV4-1 and TRBJ2-1. CDR1 is MGHRA, CDR2 YSYEKL, per germline. This CDR3 has 13 amino acids. The CDR3 sequence is CASSQEGTNEQFF.

The V and J genes are TRBV20-1 and TRBJ2-7; without DNA, the TCRdb call of TRBD2 cannot be checked. There are 15 residues in the CDR3. Germline V gene lookup returns CDR1 DFQATT and CDR2 SNEGSKA (reference sequence). CDR3: CSARSGGANSYEQYF.

This chain links TRBV12-5 with TRBJ2-7; TCRdb's D call of TRBD1 is untestable without DNA. Germline V gene lookup returns CDR1 LGHNT and CDR2 FRNRAP. The length of the CDR3 is 15 residues. The CDR3 protein is CASGLGPTGSHEQYF.

The V call is TRBV11-2, the J call TRBJ2-1; the D call from TCRdb, TRBD1, cannot be confirmed without DNA. In germline, CDR1 is SGHAT, CDR2 FQNNGV. The CDR3 is 14 amino acids. The CDR3 loop is CASSSPQLDNEQFF. The complete variable domain, with remaining parts taken from reference TRBV11-2 and TRBJ2-1, reads EAGVAQSPRYKIIEKRQSVAFWCNPISGHATLYWYQQILGQGPKLLIQFQNNGVVDDSQLPKDRFSAERLKGVDSTLKIQPAKLEDSAVYLCASSSPQLDNEQFFGPGTRLTVL.

The chain links TRBV5-1 to TRBJ1-5; without DNA, the TCRdb call of TRBD1 cannot be checked. Germline values: CDR1 SGHRS, CDR2 YFSETQ. CDR3 length: 17 residues. The CDR3 sequence is CASSLVDRPDSNQPQHF.

The chain joins TRBV3-1 to TRBJ2-1; TCRdb selects TRBD2, and the lack of DNA leaves this call unchecked. There are 17 residues in the CDR3. The germline CDR1 and CDR2 sequences are LGHDT and YNNKEL (reference sequence). The CDR3 sequence is CASSQSRTSGDYNEQFF.

The V gene is TRBV7-9, the J gene TRBJ2-1; with no DNA, the TCRdb D assignment of TRBD1 cannot be verified. This CDR3 comprises 15 residues. From germline, CDR1 is SEHNR and CDR2 FQNEAQ (reference sequence). CDR3: CASSISGGANNEQFF.

The chain has TRBV29-1 and TRBJ1-1; TCRdb's D call of TRBD1 is untestable without DNA. The CDR3 spans 12 residues. Germline CDR1 and CDR2: SQVTM and ANQGSEA. CDR3 sequence: CSAPRTGGEAFF.

The V call is TRBV19, the J call TRBJ2-7; TCRdb's D call, TRBD2, is unchecked because there is no DNA. The CDR3 has 14 amino acids. Germline V CDR1 and CDR2: LNHDA, SQIVND (reference sequence). The CDR3 sequence is CASSTLAERPEQYF.

V usage is TRBV27 and J usage is TRBJ2-5. In germline, CDR1 is MNHEY, CDR2 SMNVEV (reference sequence). The CDR3 is 13 amino acids. CDR3 loop: CASSISSQETQYF.

V and J are TRBV3-1 and TRBJ2-7; TCRdb's assignment of TRBD1 cannot be checked, as there is no DNA. The CDR3 length is 15 residues. Germline V CDR1 and CDR2: LGHDT, YNNKEL (reference sequence). CDR3 residues: CASSPDRAEIYEQYF.

This chain uses TRBV4-2 with TRBJ2-5; the TRBD2 assignment by TCRdb is unverifiable without DNA. The CDR3 runs 18 residues. Germline loops: CDR1 LGHNA, CDR2 YNFKEQ. The CDR3 spells CASSQELTSGGLQETQYF.

This chain connects TRBV24-1 to TRBJ2-2; no DNA is available, so the TRBD1 call from TCRdb remains unchecked. The germline V gene encodes CDR1 KGHDR and CDR2 SFDVKD. This CDR3 is built from 17 residues. CDR3 residues: CATSDRKARGRTGELFF.

The chain is built from TRBV7-9 and TRBJ2-1; TCRdb's D call, TRBD1, is unchecked because there is no DNA. Germline loops: CDR1 SEHNR, CDR2 FQNEAQ (reference sequence). The CDR3 contains 16 residues. The CDR3 loop is CASSLVPQPGAVSQFF.

The chain combines TRBV7-9 with TRBJ2-1. From germline, CDR1 is SEHNR and CDR2 FQNEAQ (reference sequence). The CDR3 spans 15 residues. The CDR3 here is CASSFDRGSYNEQFF. Combining the CDR3 with reference TRBV7-9 and TRBJ2-1 gives the whole variable domain DTGVSQNPRHKITKRGQNVTFRCDPISEHNRLYWYRQTLGQGPEFLTYFQNEAQLEKSRLLSDRFSAERPKGSFSTLEIQRTEQGDSAMYLCASSFDRGSYNEQFFGPGTRLTVL.

The chain combines TRBV6-5 with TRBJ2-5. The CDR3 spans 12 residues. Per the germline V gene, CDR1 is MNHEY and CDR2 is SVGAGI. This chain's CDR3 is CASTTMGETQYF.

The chain recombines TRBV23-1 with TRBJ2-7; TCRdb reports TRBD1, a call that lacks DNA to check it against. TRBV23-1 is placed among ORFs of uncertain function. CDR3 length: 14 amino acids. This CDR3 is CASSHDAPGGEQYF.